This T cell receptor beta chain derives from a study of T cell responses to AZD1222 COVID-19 vaccine. Whole-study context: Second-dose recipients at about 4 or about 12 weeks were treated as one pooled group. Study observations and caveats: No repertoire was sampled before or during the peak T cell response, only after it.

On this clone itself: Its antigen is not known.

There are 19 residues in the CDR3. Trimming left V 0 bases short and J 2 bases short, with 22 bases between. Germline assignment: CDR1 SGHAT and CDR2 FQNNGV. Assay used: immunoSEQ multiplex PCR; TCRdb lists only in-frame clones, some missing. The sample consists of 130,000 to 150,000 clones, around 91% of them appearing once. Here the sequenced sample was peripheral blood, taken on day 0 of AZD1222 vaccination. J is TRBJ1-1 and V is TRBV11-2; D is perhaps TRBD1 (6 bases). The clonotype originates from an adult in good health. CDR3: CASSLDFRAEGRGNTEAFF. Written as DNA, the CDR3 is TGTGCCAGCAGCTTAGATTTCCGGGCAGAGGGCAGGGGAAACACTGAAGCTTTCTTT.